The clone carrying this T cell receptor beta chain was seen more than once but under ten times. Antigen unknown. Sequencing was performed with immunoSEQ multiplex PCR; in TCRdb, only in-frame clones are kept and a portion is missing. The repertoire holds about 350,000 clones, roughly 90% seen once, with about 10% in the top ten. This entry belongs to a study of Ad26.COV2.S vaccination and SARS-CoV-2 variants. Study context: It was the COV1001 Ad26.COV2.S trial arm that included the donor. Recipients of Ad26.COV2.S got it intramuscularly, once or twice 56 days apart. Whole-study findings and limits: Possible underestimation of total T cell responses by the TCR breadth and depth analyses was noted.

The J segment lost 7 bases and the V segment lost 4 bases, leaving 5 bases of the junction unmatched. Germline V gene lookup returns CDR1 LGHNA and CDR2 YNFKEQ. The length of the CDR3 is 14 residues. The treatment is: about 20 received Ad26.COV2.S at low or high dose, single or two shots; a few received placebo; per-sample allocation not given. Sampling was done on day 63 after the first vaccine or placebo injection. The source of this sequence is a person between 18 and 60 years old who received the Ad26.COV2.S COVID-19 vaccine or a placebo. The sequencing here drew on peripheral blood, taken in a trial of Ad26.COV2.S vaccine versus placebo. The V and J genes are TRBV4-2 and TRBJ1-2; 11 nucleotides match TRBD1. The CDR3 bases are TGTGCCAGCAGCCCGGGACAGGGGGATGGTGGCTACACCTTC. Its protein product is CASSPGQGDGGYTF.